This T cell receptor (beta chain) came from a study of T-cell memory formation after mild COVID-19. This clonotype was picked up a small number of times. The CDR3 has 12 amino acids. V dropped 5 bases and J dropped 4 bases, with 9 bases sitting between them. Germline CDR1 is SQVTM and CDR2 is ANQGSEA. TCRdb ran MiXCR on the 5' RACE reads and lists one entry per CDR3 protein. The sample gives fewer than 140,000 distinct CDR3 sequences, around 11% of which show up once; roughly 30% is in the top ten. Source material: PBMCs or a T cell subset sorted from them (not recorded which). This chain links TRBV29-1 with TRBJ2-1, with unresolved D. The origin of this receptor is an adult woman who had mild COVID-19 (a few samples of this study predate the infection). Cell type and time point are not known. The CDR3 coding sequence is TGCAGCGTTCATATAACATACAATGAGCAGTTCTTC. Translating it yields CSVHITYNEQFF.